The TCR beta chain described here comes from a study of shared clonotypes between healthy human individuals. The method was immunoSEQ multiplex PCR; TCRdb's version includes in-frame clones alone and lacks a portion of them. In the table there are 2 million to 2.5 million clones, over 85% of which are singletons. Notes on this clone: Its target is unknown.

Study-level points and caveats: Estimated richness values were generally larger in naive subsets than in memory subsets.

CDR1 and CDR2 (germline): SEHNR, FQNEAQ (reference sequence). V lost 5 bases to trimming and J lost 9 bases, with 20 bases between them. The CDR3 runs to 16 residues. The TCR was taken from a man in his late teens or twenties in good health. Sequencing used naive CD4+ T cells sorted from blood. This sample's subset: CD45RA+ positively selected. J is TRBJ1-6 and V is TRBV7-9, with a possible D match to TRBD1 (5 bases). CDR3 region: CASSPGGPGSCSPLHF. Written as DNA, the CDR3 is TGTGCCAGCAGCCCGGGGGGACCAGGGAGTTGTTCACCCCTCCACTTT.